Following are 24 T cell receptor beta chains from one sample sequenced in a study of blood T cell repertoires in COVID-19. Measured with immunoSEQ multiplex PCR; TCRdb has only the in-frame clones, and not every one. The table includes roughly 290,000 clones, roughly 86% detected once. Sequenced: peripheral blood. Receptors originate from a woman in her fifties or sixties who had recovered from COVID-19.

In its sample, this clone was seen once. This chain's CDR3 is CASSEGGEAKLFF. In DNA form, the CDR3 reads TGTGCCAGCAGTGAAGGGGGGGAGGCTAAACTGTTTTTT. V and J are TRBV28 and TRBJ1-4; tentatively, D is TRBD1 (6 bases). Trimming shortened V by 5 bases and J by 11 bases, and 15 bases separated the two germline ends. Germline V lookup: CDR1 MDHEN, CDR2 SYDVKM. This CDR3 has 13 amino acids.

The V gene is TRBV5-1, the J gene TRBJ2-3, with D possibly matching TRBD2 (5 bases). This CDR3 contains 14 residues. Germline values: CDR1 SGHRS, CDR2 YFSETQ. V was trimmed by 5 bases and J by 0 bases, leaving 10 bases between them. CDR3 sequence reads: CASRGGPSTDTQYF. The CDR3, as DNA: TGCGCCAGCAGAGGCGGGCCTAGCACAGATACGCAGTATTTT.

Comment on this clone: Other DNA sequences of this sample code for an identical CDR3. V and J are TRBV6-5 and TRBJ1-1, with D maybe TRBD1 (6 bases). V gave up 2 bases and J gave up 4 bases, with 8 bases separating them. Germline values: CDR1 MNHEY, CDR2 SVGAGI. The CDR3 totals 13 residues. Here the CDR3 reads CASSYRGGTEAFF. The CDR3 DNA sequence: TGTGCCAGCAGTTACCGAGGGGGCACTGAAGCTTTCTTT.

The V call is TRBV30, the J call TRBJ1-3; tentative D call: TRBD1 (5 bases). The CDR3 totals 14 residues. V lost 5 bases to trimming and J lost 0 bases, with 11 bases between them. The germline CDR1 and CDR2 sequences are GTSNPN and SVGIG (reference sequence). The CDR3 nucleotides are TGTGCCTGGGGGCGGGGGAACTCTGGAAACACCATATATTTT. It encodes CAWGRGNSGNTIYF. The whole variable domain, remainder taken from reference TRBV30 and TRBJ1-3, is SQTIHQWPATLVQPVGSPLSLECTVEGTSNPNLYWYRQAAGRGLQLLFYSVGIGQISSEVPQNLSASRPQDRQFILSSKKLLLSDSGFYLCAWGRGNSGNTIYFGEGSWLTVV.

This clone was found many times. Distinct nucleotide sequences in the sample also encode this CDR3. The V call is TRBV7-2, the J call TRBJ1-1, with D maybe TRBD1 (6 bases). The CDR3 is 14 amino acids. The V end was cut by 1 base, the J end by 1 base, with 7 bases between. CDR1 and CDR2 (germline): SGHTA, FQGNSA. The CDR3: CASSLGTANTEAFF. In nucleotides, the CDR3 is TGTGCCAGCAGCTTAGGGACAGCGAACACTGAAGCTTTCTTT. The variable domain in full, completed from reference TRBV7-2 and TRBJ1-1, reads GAGVSQSPSNKVTEKGKDVELRCDPISGHTALYWYRQSLGQGLEFLIYFQGNSAPDKSGLPSDRFSAERTGGSVSTLTIQRTQQEDSAVYLCASSLGTANTEAFFGQGTRLTVV.

The CDR3 here is CASSVISPRDSTEAFF. The DNA of the CDR3 is TGTGCCAGCAGCGTCATTTCCCCCCGGGACAGCACTGAAGCTTTCTTT. This rearrangement joins TRBV9 to TRBJ1-1; 7 nucleotides line up with TRBD1. After removal of 2 bases from V and 4 bases from J, the junction contained 11 bases not matched to a gene. This CDR3 is 16 amino acids long. Looked up from germline, CDR1 is SGDLS and CDR2 is YYNGEE.

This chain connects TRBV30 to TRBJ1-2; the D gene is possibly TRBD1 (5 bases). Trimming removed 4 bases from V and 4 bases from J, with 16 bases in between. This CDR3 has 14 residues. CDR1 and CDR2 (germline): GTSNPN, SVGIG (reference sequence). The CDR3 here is CAWTRQTRSYGYTF. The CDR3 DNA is TGTGCCTGGACTAGACAGACCAGGTCCTATGGCTACACCTTC. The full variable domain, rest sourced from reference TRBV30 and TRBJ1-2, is SQTIHQWPATLVQPVGSPLSLECTVEGTSNPNLYWYRQAAGRGLQLLFYSVGIGQISSEVPQNLSASRPQDRQFILSSKKLLLSDSGFYLCAWTRQTRSYGYTFGSGTRLTVV.

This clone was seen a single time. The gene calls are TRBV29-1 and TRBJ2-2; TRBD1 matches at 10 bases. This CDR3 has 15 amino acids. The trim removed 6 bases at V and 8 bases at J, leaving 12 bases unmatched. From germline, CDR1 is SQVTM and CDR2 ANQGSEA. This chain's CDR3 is CSVLTPGQGTGELFF. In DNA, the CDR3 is TGCAGCGTGCTAACCCCGGGACAGGGGACGGGGGAGCTGTTTTTT.

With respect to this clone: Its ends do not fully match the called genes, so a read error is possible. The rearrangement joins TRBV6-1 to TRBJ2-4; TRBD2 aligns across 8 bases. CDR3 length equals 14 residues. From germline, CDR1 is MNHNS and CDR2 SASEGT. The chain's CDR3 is CASIESGLDGFQYF. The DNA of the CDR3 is TGTGCCAGCATTGAATCGGGACTAGACGGGTTTCAGTACTTC.

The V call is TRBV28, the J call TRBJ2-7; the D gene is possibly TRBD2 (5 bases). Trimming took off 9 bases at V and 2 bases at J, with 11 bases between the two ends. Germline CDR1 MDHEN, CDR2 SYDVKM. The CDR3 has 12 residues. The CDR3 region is CASVDYTYEQYF. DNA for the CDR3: TGTGCCAGTGTCGACTATACCTACGAGCAGTACTTC.

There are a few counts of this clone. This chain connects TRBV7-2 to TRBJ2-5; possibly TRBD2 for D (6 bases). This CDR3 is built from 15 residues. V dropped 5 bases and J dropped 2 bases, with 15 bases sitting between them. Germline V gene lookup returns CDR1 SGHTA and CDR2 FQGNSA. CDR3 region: CASSLRLDGQETQYF. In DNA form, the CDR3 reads TGTGCCAGCAGCCTAAGACTAGACGGACAAGAGACCCAGTACTTC.

The CDR3 region is CASSTRTGGQYEKLFF. CDR3 bases: TGTGCCAGTAGTACCCGGACAGGGGGACAGTATGAAAAACTGTTTTTT. The V and J genes are TRBV19 and TRBJ1-4; 10 bases agree with TRBD1. The V segment lost 4 bases and the J segment 6 bases; nucleotides outside the gene matches: 8. The length of the CDR3 is 16 residues. CDR1 is LNHDA and CDR2 is SQIVND in the germline V gene (reference sequence).

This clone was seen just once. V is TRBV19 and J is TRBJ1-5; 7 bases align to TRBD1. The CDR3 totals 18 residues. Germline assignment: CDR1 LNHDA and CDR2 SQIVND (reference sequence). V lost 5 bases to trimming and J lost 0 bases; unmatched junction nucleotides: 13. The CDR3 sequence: CASSVDGTVVYSNQPQHF. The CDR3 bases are TGTGCCAGTAGTGTCGACGGGACAGTGGTATATAGCAATCAGCCCCAGCATTTT.

This CDR3 is CASSQVVAGGNRAGTQYF. In nucleotides, the CDR3 is TGTGCCAGCAGCCAAGTGGTCGCGGGCGGGAATCGAGCTGGTACGCAGTATTTT. The chain couples TRBV3-1 (or the pseudogene TRBV3-2) to TRBJ2-3; TRBD2 might be the D (6 bases). The V gene's germline CDR1 is LGHDT and CDR2 YNNKEL (reference sequence). The CDR3 totals 18 residues. Trimming pared 1 base from V and 8 bases from J, leaving 25 bases between.

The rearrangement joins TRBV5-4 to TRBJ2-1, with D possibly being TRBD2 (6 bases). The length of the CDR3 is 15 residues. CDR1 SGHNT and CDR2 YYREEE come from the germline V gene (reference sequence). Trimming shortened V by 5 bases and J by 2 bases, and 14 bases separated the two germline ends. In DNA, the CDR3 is TGTGCCAGCAGGCGGGACCGGGGAGCCTACAATGAGCAGTTCTTC. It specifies CASRRDRGAYNEQFF.

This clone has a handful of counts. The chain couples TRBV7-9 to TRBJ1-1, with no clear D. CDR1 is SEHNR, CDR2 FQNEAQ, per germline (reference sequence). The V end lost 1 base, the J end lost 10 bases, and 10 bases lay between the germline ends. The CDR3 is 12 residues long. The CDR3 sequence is CASSLVLAGAFF. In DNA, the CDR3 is TGTGCCAGCAGCTTAGTCCTAGCCGGAGCTTTCTTT. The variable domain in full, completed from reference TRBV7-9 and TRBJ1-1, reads DTGVSQNPRHKITKRGQNVTFRCDPISEHNRLYWYRQTLGQGPEFLTYFQNEAQLEKSRLLSDRFSAERPKGSFSTLEIQRTEQGDSAMYLCASSLVLAGAFFGQGTRLTVV.

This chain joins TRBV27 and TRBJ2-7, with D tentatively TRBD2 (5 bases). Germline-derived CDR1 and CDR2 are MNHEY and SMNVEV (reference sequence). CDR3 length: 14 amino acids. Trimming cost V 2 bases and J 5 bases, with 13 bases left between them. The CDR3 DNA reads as TGTGCCAGCAGTTTAACCGGGAAGTGGAACGAGCAGTACTTC. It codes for CASSLTGKWNEQYF.

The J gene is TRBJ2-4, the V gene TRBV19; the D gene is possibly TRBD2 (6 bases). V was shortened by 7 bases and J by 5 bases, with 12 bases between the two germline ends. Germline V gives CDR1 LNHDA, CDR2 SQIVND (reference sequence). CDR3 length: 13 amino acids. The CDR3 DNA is TGTGCCAGTACCATGGAGGGGCAAAACATTCAGTACTTC. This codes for CASTMEGQNIQYF.

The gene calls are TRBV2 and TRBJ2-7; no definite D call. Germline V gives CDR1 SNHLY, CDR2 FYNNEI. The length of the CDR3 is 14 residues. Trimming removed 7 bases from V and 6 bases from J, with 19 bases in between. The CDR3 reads CASTFDTATFEQYF. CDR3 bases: TGTGCCAGCACCTTCGACACGGCAACGTTCGAGCAGTACTTC.

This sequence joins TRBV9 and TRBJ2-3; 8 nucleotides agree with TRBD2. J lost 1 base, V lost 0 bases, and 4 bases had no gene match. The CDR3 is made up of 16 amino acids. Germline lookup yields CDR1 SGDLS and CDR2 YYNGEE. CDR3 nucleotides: TGTGCCAGCAGCGTAGAAATTAGCGGGGGCACAGATACGCAGTATTTT. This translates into CASSVEISGGTDTQYF.

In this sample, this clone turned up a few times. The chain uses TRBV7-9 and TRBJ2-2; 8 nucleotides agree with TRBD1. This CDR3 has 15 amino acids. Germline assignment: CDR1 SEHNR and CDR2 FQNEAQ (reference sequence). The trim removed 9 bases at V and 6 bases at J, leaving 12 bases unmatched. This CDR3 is CASSGGDGISGELFF. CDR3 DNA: TGTGCCAGTTCAGGGGGCGATGGGATCTCCGGGGAGCTGTTTTTT.

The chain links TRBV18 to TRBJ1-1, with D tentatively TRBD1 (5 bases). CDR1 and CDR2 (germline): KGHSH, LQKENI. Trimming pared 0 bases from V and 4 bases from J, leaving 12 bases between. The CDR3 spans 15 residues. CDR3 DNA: TGTGCCAGCTCACCACCGGCGGGGGTAGGCACTGAAGCTTTCTTT. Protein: CASSPPAGVGTEAFF.

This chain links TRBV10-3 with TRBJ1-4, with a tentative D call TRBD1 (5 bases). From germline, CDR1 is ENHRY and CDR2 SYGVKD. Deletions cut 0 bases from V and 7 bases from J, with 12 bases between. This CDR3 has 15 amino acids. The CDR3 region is CAISESQGGSEKLFF. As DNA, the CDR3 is TGTGCCATCAGTGAGTCGCAGGGTGGCTCTGAAAAACTGTTTTTT.

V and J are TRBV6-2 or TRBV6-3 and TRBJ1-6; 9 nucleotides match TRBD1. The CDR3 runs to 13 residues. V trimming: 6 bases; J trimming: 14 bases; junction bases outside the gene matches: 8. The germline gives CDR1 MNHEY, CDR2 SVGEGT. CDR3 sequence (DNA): TGTGCCAGCAGCGAACTACAGGGGGCAACCCTCCACTTT. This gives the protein CASSELQGATLHF.